The 14 T cell receptor beta chains below were found in one sample sequenced in a study of blood T cell repertoires in COVID-19. Sequencing used immunoSEQ multiplex PCR; TCRdb keeps in-frame clones, though not all of them. The sample lists some 170,000 clones, 82% seen once, with approximately 9.1% in the top ten. The material sequenced was peripheral blood. The receptors originated from a woman in her 70s with acute or convalescent COVID-19.

In its sample, this clone was seen many times. The CDR3 sequence is CASSLGSGGTEQYF. In DNA, the CDR3 is TGTGCCAGCAGCTTGGGTAGCGGGGGGACCGAGCAGTACTTC. The V gene is TRBV7-2, the J gene TRBJ2-7; 10 bases match TRBD2. V lost 3 bases, J lost 6 bases, and 5 bases stayed unmatched. The V gene's germline CDR1 is SGHTA and CDR2 FQGNSA. There are 14 residues in the CDR3.

This clone was seen once. This chain uses TRBV3-1 (or the pseudogene TRBV3-2) with TRBJ2-3; the D gene is possibly TRBD2 (6 bases). The germline V and J ends were trimmed by 3 bases and 5 bases, with 12 bases remaining between them. Germline loops: CDR1 LGHDT, CDR2 YNNKEL (reference sequence). The CDR3 sequence is 14 residues long. CDR3 sequence: CASSQEPGGDTQYF. DNA of the CDR3: TGTGCCAGCAGCCAGGAGCCCGGGGGAGATACGCAGTATTTT.

Turning to this clone: The junction does not match germline at one end; this may be a read error. The rearrangement links TRBV5-6 to TRBJ1-3; D gene ambiguous. Germline V gene lookup returns CDR1 SGHDT and CDR2 YYEEEE. This CDR3 region has 10 residues. The CDR3 bases are TGTGCCAGCAGCCCGCTCTGGTGGCATTTT. Residues: CASSPLWWHF.

V and J are TRBV28 and TRBJ2-1, with 9 bases matching TRBD2. The germline V gene encodes CDR1 MDHEN and CDR2 SYDVKM. The CDR3 loop spans 15 amino acids. J lost 5 bases, V lost 5 bases, and 7 bases had no gene match. The CDR3 spells CASSLAGQPNNEQFF. CDR3 nucleotide sequence: TGTGCCAGCAGTCTAGCGGGACAGCCGAACAATGAGCAGTTCTTC. Combining the CDR3 with reference TRBV28 and TRBJ2-1 gives the whole variable domain DVKVTQSSRYLVKRTGEKVFLECVQDMDHENMFWYRQDPGLGLRLIYFSYDVKMKEKGDIPEGYSVSREKKERFSLILESASTNQTSMYLCASSLAGQPNNEQFFGPGTRLTVL.

The V gene is TRBV4-2, the J gene TRBJ2-7; D unresolved. V was trimmed by 2 bases and J by 0 bases, leaving 8 bases between them. From germline, CDR1 is LGHNA and CDR2 YNFKEQ. This CDR3 comprises 14 residues. The CDR3 DNA is TGTGCCAGCAGCCAAAGACATGCCTCCTACGAGCAGTACTTC. As protein: CASSQRHASYEQYF.

V gene TRBV19 combines with J gene TRBJ1-5; D ambiguous. Deletions cut 3 bases from V and 6 bases from J, with 9 bases between. From germline, CDR1 is LNHDA and CDR2 SQIVND (reference sequence). The CDR3 runs 13 residues. CDR3 residues: CASSIMPSQPQHF. The CDR3 DNA follows: TGTGCCAGTAGTATCATGCCGAGTCAGCCCCAGCATTTT. The complete variable domain, with remaining parts taken from reference TRBV19 and TRBJ1-5, reads DGGITQSPKYLFRKEGQNVTLSCEQNLNHDAMYWYRQDPGQGLRLIYYSQIVNDFQKGDIAEGYSVSREKKESFPLTVTSAQKNPTAFYLCASSIMPSQPQHFGDGTRLSIL.

To note about this clone: At the DNA level, this CDR3 is encoded by other sequences in the same sample as well. The chain uses TRBV10-3 and TRBJ1-1; D gene uncertain. The length of the CDR3 is 14 residues. CDR1 and CDR2 (germline): ENHRY, SYGVKD. V was trimmed by 0 bases and J by 0 bases, leaving 5 bases between them. CDR3 sequence reads: CAISESSLNTEAFF. The CDR3 DNA follows: TGTGCCATCAGTGAGTCTTCCTTGAACACTGAAGCTTTCTTT.

The chain carries TRBV12-3 or TRBV12-4 and TRBJ1-1, with D unresolved. Trimming cost V 2 bases and J 11 bases, with 15 bases left between them. The CDR3 spans 13 residues. The CDR3 is CASSLPERSGAFF. Here the CDR3 DNA reads TGTGCCAGCAGTTTACCCGAACGGAGTGGGGCTTTCTTT.

The genes are TRBV7-9 and TRBJ1-2; D is unclear. V lost 4 bases to trimming and J lost 4 bases, with 13 bases between them. Germline-derived CDR1 and CDR2 are SEHNR and FQNEAQ (reference sequence). The CDR3 is made up of 14 amino acids. The CDR3 DNA reads TGTGCCAGCAGCTACGTTGAGATCGCCTATGGCTACACCTTC. It yields the protein CASSYVEIAYGYTF.

CDR3 sequence: CAWSAPHGWAEAFF. CDR3 DNA: TGTGCCTGGAGTGCTCCCCACGGGTGGGCTGAAGCTTTCTTT. The chain is built from TRBV30 and TRBJ1-1, with D unresolved. Germline CDR1 and CDR2: GTSNPN and SVGIG (reference sequence). V was shortened by 1 base and J by 6 bases, with 15 bases between the two germline ends. This CDR3 spans 14 amino acids.

The J gene is TRBJ2-1, the V gene TRBV19, with TRBD2 as a possible D gene (5 bases). CDR3 length: 17 residues. CDR1 is LNHDA, CDR2 SQIVND, per germline (reference sequence). Between the trimmed V and J ends, which lost 0 bases and 6 bases, there was a span of 18 bases. CDR3: CASSIDRGTSMPNEQFF. Written as DNA, the CDR3 is TGTGCCAGTAGTATAGATCGGGGAACTAGTATGCCCAATGAGCAGTTCTTC.

Comment on this clone: The same CDR3 also results from other DNA sequences found in this sample. The chain couples TRBV6-5 to TRBJ1-5; 8 bases fit TRBD1. The CDR3 totals 13 residues. Trimming at V came to 6 bases and at J to 5 bases, leaving 3 bases not matched to a gene. CDR1 MNHEY and CDR2 SVGAGI come from the germline V gene. DNA of the CDR3: TGTGCCAGCAGCCCGGACAGGGATCAGCCCCAGCATTTT. Its translation: CASSPDRDQPQHF.

The rearrangement joins TRBV27 to TRBJ1-2, with TRBD1 matching 9 bases. The CDR3 length is 15 residues. The J segment lost 4 bases and the V segment lost 2 bases, leaving 5 bases of the junction unmatched. Germline V gene sequence: CDR1 MNHEY, CDR2 SMNVEV (reference sequence). The CDR3 reads CASSLTGGEIYGYTF. DNA for the CDR3: TGTGCCAGCAGTTTAACAGGGGGCGAAATCTATGGCTACACCTTC.

The chain carries TRBV30 and TRBJ1-4, with TRBD1 identical over 9 bases. Germline trimming cut 0 bases from V and 4 bases from J; bases unmatched to any gene: 3. The CDR3 contains 15 residues. Germline V lookup: CDR1 GTSNPN, CDR2 SVGIG (reference sequence). As DNA, the CDR3 is TGTGCCTGGAGTGTAGGGGGACAGGGTAATGAAAAACTGTTTTTT. Protein sequence: CAWSVGGQGNEKLFF.